This note documents a single T cell receptor (beta chain) sequence. Its antigen remains unidentified. Presence of unique molecular identifiers characterized the TCR beta cDNA libraries. A single record per CDR3 protein comes from TCRdb applying MiXCR to the PCR reads. The sample gives roughly 430,000 distinct CDR3 sequences, roughly 40% of which show up once; under 9% is in the top ten. The germline V gene encodes CDR1 SGHRS and CDR2 YFSETQ. Trimming took 5 bases from V and 2 from J; bases not matched to a gene: 6. The CDR3 runs to 14 residues. This entry comes from a study of post-analysis software for immune sequencing data. General observations from the study: Patients used a handful of TRBV segments, including TRBV5-6, TRBV5-1 and TRBV20-1, more often than controls. Patients with multiple sclerosis recorded significantly lower normalized Chao1 diversity than controls, the study found.

The sequencing sample was made of blood. The clonotype comes from a girl between 2 and 10 years old with multiple sclerosis. This chain uses TRBV5-1 with TRBJ2-7; 8 bases line up with TRBD1. CDR3 in amino acids: CASRSGGLPYEQYF. CDR3 DNA: TGCGCCAGCAGGTCAGGGGGCCTCCCCTACGAGCAGTACTTC.